This T cell receptor (beta chain) comes out of a study of T cells in Graves' hyperthyroidism and ophthalmopathy (dated by TCRdb to about 2019). Study-wide context: Peripheral blood samples were taken at the time of initial diagnosis, prior to any treatment. To identify TCR V-J signatures that set the groups apart, the researchers used a discovery cohort of about a hundred patients, made up of some 41 with Graves' ophthalmopathy and some 58 with stable Graves' hyperthyroidism. Prospective prediction of ophthalmopathy was tested in an independent validation cohort consisting of under 20 hyperthyroidism patients and some 17 patients who later progressed to ophthalmopathy. Once sampling was done, hyperthyroidism patients were given methimazole at a starting dose of 30 mg daily, whereas ophthalmopathy patients were given high-dose intravenous methylprednisolone. Thyroid tissue and blood T-cell repertoires from several Graves' hyperthyroidism patients were also compared in the study. For training and testing, the 100 patients in the discovery cohort were randomly divided in a 7:3 ratio. TCR Vbeta CDR3 sequencing of approximately 140 peripheral blood samples (under 45 ophthalmopathy, about 75 hyperthyroidism and some 17 progressor patients) is reported in the paper.

Amplification of TCR beta CDR3 regions was carried out from RNA transcripts. The first round of RT-PCR for the TCR CDR3 was performed with the HTBI primer set and the Qiagen OneStep RT-PCR kit. Libraries were constructed in a second round of multiplex PCR, after which size selection and purification were carried out. Sequencing of the libraries was done on an Illumina HiSeq2000 using paired-end 100 bp reads. In the source study's methods: SOAPnuke was used to process the raw data, removing reads that contained adapters or uncalled bases, had a mean Phred below 15, or lacked an exact match to the constant primer or identifier. High-quality paired reads were merged with COPE v1.2.5, and unique nucleotide sequences were defined as clonotypes. MiTCR v1.1 was used to align clonotypes to the IMGT TRBV, TRBD and TRBJ reference segments. The analysis was restricted to V-J combinations with a frequency above 0.0001, which together covered roughly 99% of the repertoires. A TCS score was defined as the ratio of F50 (clonal expansion) to E x V (chaos), with BLOSUM62-based TCRdist applied between CDR3 peptides within each V-J. Welch's t-statistics and random forest reduced 514 V-J features to some 14, which were used in a naive Bayes classifier (R e1071). The raw public reads went through TCRdb reprocessing: fastp at Q25, MiXCR clone calling, in-frame beta chains kept. Rows merge per CDR3 protein into single entries with the most common DNA and genes. In this record, the V and J calls reflect TCRdb's handling and not the investigators' own analysis. The sample data list 490,000 or so distinct CDR3 sequences, and roughly 23% of these were observed just once. Under 55% of the sample is taken by the ten largest.

This clonotype was seen a few times. Its antigen is still unknown. No much larger clone is present one base from it, and per-base qualities are unavailable. Moderately to severely active disease, a Clinical Activity Score of at least 3, a NOSPECS grade of at least 4, and a duration under 3 months were present in ophthalmopathy patients. Exclusion was applied to patients with uncontrolled infections, other autoimmune diseases, pregnancy or lactation. Diagnoses relied on clinical symptoms, serum thyroxine and TRAb, thyroid ultrasound and orbital computed tomography. PBMCs were separated from approximately 10 ml of fresh peripheral blood using Ficoll-Paque density gradient centrifugation. Total RNA was extracted using Trizol reagent, and RNA quality was assessed on an Agilent 2100 Bioanalyzer. The CDR3 has 14 amino acids, counting the end cysteine and phenylalanine. CDR3 DNA only is kept here, 42 bases in frame from base 1. V and J are truncated by 5 bases and 0 bases respectively, leaving an intervening sequence of 8 bases.

General study outcomes and caveats: A model built on a 13 V-J signature distinguished ophthalmopathy from stable hyperthyroidism, reaching 85% to 90% sensitivity and 81.08% specificity in cross-validation and 80%/75% in testing. In validation, progression to ophthalmopathy was predicted by the model with 70.59% sensitivity and 72.22% specificity, a median of approximately 6.5 months before onset. Sample size was not statistically predetermined, and blinding of investigators to group allocation was not performed. Most expanded thyroid clonotypes (frequency above 0.001) were also detected in blood, suggesting blood repertoires may reflect thyroid immune responses.

This sequence uses TRBV12-3 or TRBV12-4 and TRBJ1-3, with the D gene not clear enough to name. This receptor was obtained from a woman in her seventies with Graves' ophthalmopathy. The sequencing sample was made of blood. The CDR3 is CASSHSSSGNTIYF. The DNA sequence follows: TGTGCCAGCAGTCACAGTTCCTCTGGAAACACCATATATTTT.